The sequence of this TCR beta chain was determined in a study of T cells in Graves' hyperthyroidism and ophthalmopathy. The length of the CDR3 is 12 residues. From germline, CDR1 is LGHDT and CDR2 YNNKEL (reference sequence). The V end was cut by 1 base, the J end by 6 bases, with 4 bases between. The investigators amplified TCR beta CDR3 regions from RNA transcripts. The TCR CDR3 first-round RT-PCR relied on the HTBI primer set. TCRdb re-called the multiplex PCR reads with MiXCR, one entry per CDR3 protein. The sample has approximately 400,000 distinct CDR3 sequences; about 14% are singletons. Ten or more counts support this clonotype.

This TCR derives from a man in his fifties or sixties with Graves' ophthalmopathy. This rearrangement joins TRBV3-1 to TRBJ1-5, with D hard to call. Material for sequencing was blood. The CDR3 reads CASSQAGQPQHF. The CDR3 DNA sequence: TGTGCCAGCAGCCAAGCTGGTCAGCCCCAGCATTTT. The full variable domain, rest sourced from reference TRBV3-1 and TRBJ1-5, is DTAVSQTPKYLVTQMGNDKSIKCEQNLGHDTMYWYKQDSKKFLKIMFSYNNKELIINETVPNRFSPKSPDKAHLNLHINSLELGDSAVYFCASSQAGQPQHFGDGTRLSIL.